One and the same sample provided the 29 T cell receptor beta chains below, sequenced in a study of CD8 T cells in ankylosing spondylitis. TCRdb reprocessed the 5' RACE reads with MiXCR, giving one entry per CDR3 protein. Seen here are some 37,000 distinct CDR3 sequences, approximately 6% observed once, and the top ten hold 12%. Sequenced input: blood, either unsorted or a sorted T cell fraction (not recorded which). Receptor source: a male donor with ankylosing spondylitis or in good health (not recorded which).

This clonotype was observed at least ten times. This chain joins TRBV24-1 and TRBJ2-7; possible D gene TRBD1, 5 bases. From germline, CDR1 is KGHDR and CDR2 SFDVKD. This CDR3 has 13 amino acids. Trimming removed 5 bases at V and 5 bases at J, with 12 bases between. The CDR3 reads CATSGWGEDEQYF. CDR3 in DNA: TGTGCCACCAGTGGGTGGGGCGAAGACGAGCAGTACTTC.

This clonotype was observed many times. The V and J genes are TRBV12-3 or TRBV12-4 and TRBJ2-3, with TRBD2 matching 7 bases. This CDR3 has 11 residues. Germline trimming cut 5 bases from V and 11 bases from J; bases unmatched to any gene: 4. The CDR3 DNA reads TGTGCCAGCAGTCGCGGGAGCATGCAGTATTTT. Protein product: CASSRGSMQYF.

This clonotype came up many times. The chain uses TRBV7-8 and TRBJ1-5, with 7 bases identical to TRBD1. Trimming took 5 bases from V and 4 from J; bases not matched to a gene: 8. The CDR3 is made up of 15 amino acids. Germline V gives CDR1 SGHVS, CDR2 FQNEAQ. Here the CDR3 reads CASSLSRQGNQPQHF. CDR3 sequence (DNA): TGTGCCAGCAGCCTTAGCCGACAGGGAAATCAGCCCCAGCATTTT.

This clonotype was counted at least ten times. V and J are TRBV29-1 and TRBJ2-2, with a weak D call TRBD2 (5 bases). Looked up from germline, CDR1 is SQVTM and CDR2 is ANQGSEA. This CDR3 has 13 residues. V dropped 6 bases and J dropped 1 base, with 9 bases sitting between them. The CDR3, as DNA: TGCAGCGTGCATCGGGGGAACACCGGGGAGCTGTTTTTT. Encoded protein: CSVHRGNTGELFF.

This clonotype was seen repeatedly, ten times or more. The genes are TRBV5-1 and TRBJ2-7; no clear D gene. Germline V gene data show CDR1 as SGHRS and CDR2 as YFSETQ. This CDR3 region has 14 residues. V was clipped by 4 bases and J by 2 bases, with 13 bases between them. CDR3 bases: TGCGCCAGCAGCCCTCGACGGACGCCCTACGAGCAGTACTTC. It is translated as CASSPRRTPYEQYF.

This clonotype was observed at least ten times. This rearrangement joins TRBV3-1 to TRBJ2-3, with D possibly being TRBD2 (5 bases). CDR1 and CDR2 from the germline V gene are LGHDT and YNNKEL (reference sequence). The ends were cut back, 4 bases at V and 5 bases at J, with 13 bases in the middle. CDR3 length equals 14 residues. The CDR3 nucleotides are TGTGCCAGCAGCCCCGGGGAGTATGGAGATACGCAGTATTTT. This sequence encodes CASSPGEYGDTQYF.

At least ten counts were recorded for this clonotype. CDR3 coding DNA: TGTGCCAGCAGTTACGCTCGGGGCTCCTACGAGCAGTACTTC. Translating gives CASSYARGSYEQYF. The rearrangement uses TRBV6-5 and TRBJ2-7; D may be TRBD2 (5 bases). Deletions cut 2 bases from V and 0 bases from J, with 8 bases between. Germline V CDR1 and CDR2: MNHEY, SVGAGI. The CDR3 contains 14 residues.

This clonotype was observed at least ten times. The chain uses TRBV5-8 and TRBJ1-1; D may be TRBD1 (5 bases). In germline, CDR1 is SGHTS, CDR2 YDEGEE. Trimming stripped 4 bases from V and 6 bases from J, with 16 bases between. CDR3 length: 14 residues. The CDR3 DNA is TGTGCCAGCAGCCCGGGACGCTGGGGCGCTGAAGCTTTCTTT. Protein product: CASSPGRWGAEAFF.

This clonotype was observed many times. J is TRBJ1-2 and V is TRBV24-1; D is undetermined. The germline CDR1 and CDR2 sequences are KGHDR and SFDVKD. V was shortened by 4 bases and J by 8 bases, with 16 bases between the two germline ends. This CDR3 has 14 residues. The CDR3 nucleotides are TGTGCCACCAGTGAGAGTGAATCTCTCCGGGGCTACACCTTC. Translation: CATSESESLRGYTF.

This clonotype was counted ten times or more. The rearrangement joins TRBV5-1 to TRBJ2-1; 10 bases match TRBD1. The germline CDR1 and CDR2 sequences are SGHRS and YFSETQ. CDR3 size: 16 residues. Trimming at V came to 4 bases and at J to 7 bases, leaving 11 bases not matched to a gene. The CDR3 nucleotides are TGCGCCAGCAGCCACGGCCGGGACAGGGGTATGAATGAGCAGTTCTTC. It is translated as CASSHGRDRGMNEQFF.

This chain links TRBV7-1 with TRBJ1-4, with D uncertain. TRBV7-1 is given ORF status, its function remaining uncertain. V was trimmed by 3 bases and J by 3 bases, leaving 11 bases between them. The CDR3 has 15 amino acids. The CDR3 nucleotides are TGTGCCAGCAGCTCTAAGTGGTTGGCTAATGAAAAACTGTTTTTT. Translating gives CASSSKWLANEKLFF.

This clonotype appeared many times. The chain joins TRBV7-3 to TRBJ2-1, with 7 positions matching TRBD2. V lost 7 bases to trimming and J lost 0 bases; unmatched junction nucleotides: 6. This CDR3 is 15 amino acids long. Germline V lookup: CDR1 SGHTA, CDR2 FQGTGA. CDR3 bases: TGTGCCAGCACCCTGGGGGGGAGCTCCTACAATGAGCAGTTCTTC. Protein product: CASTLGGSSYNEQFF.

For this clonotype: The junction does not match germline at one end; this may be a read error. The rearrangement links TRBV5-5 to TRBJ1-1, with 7 bases lining up with TRBD1. Looked up from germline, CDR1 is SGHKS and CDR2 is YYEKEE (reference sequence). This CDR3 is built from 14 residues. CDR3: CASSLRQGGSEALF. In DNA, the CDR3 is TGTGCCAGCAGCTTGAGACAGGGAGGCAGTGAAGCTTTGTTT. Complete variable domain (other parts from reference TRBV5-5 and TRBJ1-1): DAGVTQSPTHLIKTRGQQVTLRCSPISGHKSVSWYQQVLGQGPQFIFQYYEKEERGRGNFPDRFSARQFPNYSSELNVNALLLGDSALYLCASSLRQGGSEALFGQGTRLTVV.

This clonotype was seen many times. CDR3 sequence reads: CATGQSLSYEQYF. DNA for the CDR3: TGTGCCACCGGACAGTCCCTCTCCTACGAGCAGTACTTC. This chain connects TRBV10-3 to TRBJ2-7; a weak D match, TRBD1 (6 bases). Trimming pared 10 bases from V and 0 bases from J, leaving 13 bases between. From germline, CDR1 is ENHRY and CDR2 SYGVKD. The CDR3 length is 13 residues.

This clonotype appeared many times. V and J are TRBV5-1 and TRBJ1-1, with a possible D match to TRBD1 (6 bases). Trimming left V 1 base short and J 5 bases short, with 12 bases between. This CDR3 has 14 amino acids. Germline lookup yields CDR1 SGHRS and CDR2 YFSETQ. CDR3: CASSLQGPGTEAFF. CDR3 DNA: TGCGCCAGCAGCTTGCAGGGGCCGGGGACTGAAGCTTTCTTT.

This clonotype was seen many times. The V and J genes are TRBV11-1 and TRBJ2-1, with a weak D call TRBD2 (7 bases). The germline V gene has CDR1 SGHAT and CDR2 FQDESV (reference sequence). This CDR3 contains 16 residues. Trimming stripped 0 bases from V and 5 bases from J, with 14 bases between. The CDR3 DNA sequence: TGTGCCAGCAGCTTAGCGGTGGGGGGGCTTAACAATGAGCAGTTCTTC. Its translation is CASSLAVGGLNNEQFF.

This clonotype occurred many times. V is TRBV7-2 and J is TRBJ2-4; possible D gene TRBD2, 6 bases. The CDR3 totals 15 residues. The germline V gene has CDR1 SGHTA and CDR2 FQGNSA. V lost 3 bases and J lost 7, with 16 bases in between. The CDR3 region has the DNA TGTGCCAGCAGCTTGTCCGGACTTACTAGCAACATTCAGTACTTC. Translating it yields CASSLSGLTSNIQYF.

In this sample, this clonotype turned up many times. V usage is TRBV20-1 and J usage is TRBJ2-7, with 7 bases matching TRBD1. V was pared by 7 bases and J by 2 bases, with 8 bases of the junction left unmatched. The length of the CDR3 is 13 residues. The germline V gene has CDR1 DFQATT and CDR2 SNEGSKA (reference sequence). The CDR3 bases are TGCAGTGGGGGCCAGGGGGTTACCTACGAGCAGTACTTC. Translation gives CSGGQGVTYEQYF.

This clonotype was counted ten times or more. This chain links TRBV3-1 with TRBJ2-1; D ambiguous. CDR3 length equals 13 residues. V lost 1 base and J 9 bases, leaving 10 bases between the germline ends. Germline-derived CDR1 and CDR2 are LGHDT and YNNKEL (reference sequence). CDR3 region: CASSQARAGEQFF. As DNA, the CDR3 is TGTGCCAGCAGCCAAGCACGAGCTGGTGAGCAGTTCTTC.

At least ten counts were recorded for this clonotype. The chain is built from TRBV18 and TRBJ2-7; D uncertain. This CDR3 has 13 amino acids. Germline V gives CDR1 KGHSH, CDR2 LQKENI. Trimming removed 6 bases at V and 2 bases at J, with 11 bases between. CDR3 sequence reads: CASSAATTYEQYF. CDR3 DNA sequence: TGTGCCAGCTCGGCAGCAACCACCTACGAGCAGTACTTC.

This clonotype was seen repeatedly, ten times or more. The chain is built from TRBV4-1 and TRBJ2-1; tentative D call: TRBD1 (9 bases). The length of the CDR3 is 17 residues. CDR1 and CDR2 (germline): MGHRA, YSYEKL. V lost 1 base, J lost 2 bases, and 15 bases lay in between. In nucleotides, the CDR3 is TGCGCCAGCAGCCAAGTCGGGGGGGACAGGGCCTACAATGAGCAGTTCTTC. This encodes CASSQVGGDRAYNEQFF.

To note about this clonotype: Being one base from a much bigger clone, this may be a read error. The chain combines TRBV3-1 with TRBJ1-2; 7 bases match TRBD1. V was clipped by 4 bases and J by 10 bases; unmatched bases: 15. This CDR3 has 15 amino acids. Germline CDR1 reads LGHDT; CDR2 reads YNNKEL (reference sequence). CDR3 region: CASSPHRGASWDYTF. The CDR3 DNA reads TGTGCCAGCAGCCCCCACAGGGGCGCTTCGTGGGACTACACCTTC.

This clonotype is medium-sized in the sample. V and J are TRBV10-3 and TRBJ2-1; D is possibly TRBD1 (6 bases). The length of the CDR3 is 11 residues. V shed 7 bases and J shed 5 bases, with 6 bases lying between them. Germline lookup yields CDR1 ENHRY and CDR2 SYGVKD. Here the CDR3 reads CAITGDNEQFF. CDR3 bases: TGTGCCATCACAGGGGACAATGAGCAGTTCTTC.

This clonotype was detected many times. This sequence joins TRBV29-1 and TRBJ2-4; a possible D gene is TRBD1 (6 bases). V lost 7 bases to trimming and J lost 2 bases, with 12 bases between them. Germline values: CDR1 SQVTM, CDR2 ANQGSEA. The CDR3 is made up of 13 amino acids. Written as DNA, the CDR3 is TGCAGCGGTTCACAGGGTACCAAAAACATTCAGTACTTC. Protein product: CSGSQGTKNIQYF.

This clonotype was counted at least ten times. J is TRBJ1-1 and V is TRBV11-3; D ambiguous. The CDR3 loop spans 13 amino acids. The V end lost 5 bases, the J end lost 0 bases, and 7 bases lay between the germline ends. Germline loops: CDR1 SGHNT, CDR2 YENEEA. For the CDR3, the DNA is TGTGCCAGCAGCCGTCAAATGAACACTGAAGCTTTCTTT. Its translation: CASSRQMNTEAFF.

This clonotype was seen many times. CDR3 DNA: TGCGCCAGCAGAGGGGACAGGGTTAGGCTAGCGGGAAAGGATGAGCAGTTCTTC. Translating gives CASRGDRVRLAGKDEQFF. This chain connects TRBV5-1 to TRBJ2-1; D is tentatively TRBD1 or TRBD2 (9 bases each). Germline V gene lookup returns CDR1 SGHRS and CDR2 YFSETQ. V dropped 5 bases and J dropped 8 bases, with 29 bases sitting between them. The CDR3 spans 18 residues.

This clonotype was observed many times. The V and J genes are TRBV7-2 and TRBJ1-6, with D hard to call. Per germline, CDR1 SGHTA and CDR2 FQGNSA. The CDR3 is 13 amino acids. The ends were cut back, 0 bases at V and 9 bases at J, with 6 bases in the middle. CDR3 sequence (DNA): TGTGCCAGCAGCTTAGCGGCGAGTTCACCCCTCCACTTT. Protein sequence: CASSLAASSPLHF.

This clonotype showed up many times. This rearrangement joins TRBV6-6 to TRBJ2-1; 9 bases line up with TRBD2. The ends lost 8 bases at V and 12 bases at J; junction bases unmatched: 8. Germline V gives CDR1 MNHNY, CDR2 SVGAGI (reference sequence). The CDR3 extends over 12 amino acids. The CDR3 region has the DNA TGTGCCAGCGCGACTAGCGGCGTTGGGCAGTTCTTC. Amino acid sequence: CASATSGVGQFF.

This clonotype has ten or more counts. The CDR3 nucleotides are TGCAGCGTTACTTCGGAGGGGGGGGCTGAAGCTTTCTTT. It translates to CSVTSEGGAEAFF. The chain recombines TRBV29-1 with TRBJ1-1, with D maybe TRBD1 (6 bases). The CDR3 is made up of 13 amino acids. The V gene's germline CDR1 is SQVTM and CDR2 ANQGSEA. V was clipped by 5 bases and J by 6 bases, with 16 bases between them. The variable domain in full, completed from reference TRBV29-1 and TRBJ1-1, reads SAVISQKPSRDICQRGTSLTIQCQVDSQVTMMFWYRQQPGQSLTLIATANQGSEATYESGFVIDKFPISRPNLTFSTLTVSNMSPEDSSIYLCSVTSEGGAEAFFGQGTRLTVV.